The 26 T cell receptor beta chains given below trace back to one sample, sequenced in a study of T cell clones after liver transplantation. The protocol was immunoSEQ multiplex PCR, while the TCRdb copy is restricted to in-frame clones and leaves out a portion. The data hold tens of thousands of clones, with roughly 90% observed a single time. The sequenced sample was CD4+ T cells from blood, obtained before liver transplant. These TCRs come from a human donor who received a liver transplant.

The gene calls are TRBV5-4 and TRBJ2-5, with 7 bases that match TRBD2. The CDR3 is 15 residues long. Trimming cost V 3 bases and J 2 bases; bases outside gene matches: 7. Looked up from germline, CDR1 is SGHNT and CDR2 is YYREEE (reference sequence). CDR3 residues: CASSSPISGQETQYF. The CDR3 DNA reads as TGTGCCAGCAGCTCCCCAATTAGCGGGCAAGAGACCCAGTACTTC.

The chain couples TRBV10-2 to TRBJ2-1; D unclear. Germline assignment: CDR1 WSHSY and CDR2 SAAADI. Trimming left V 6 bases short and J 3 bases short, with 6 bases between. The CDR3 runs 12 residues. The CDR3 spells CASRLDYNEQFF. In nucleotides, the CDR3 is TGCGCCAGCAGGCTGGACTACAATGAGCAGTTCTTC.

This rearrangement joins TRBV10-3 to TRBJ2-3; D is unclear. Germline CDR1 ENHRY, CDR2 SYGVKD. V was cut by 3 bases and J by 1 base, with 8 bases left in between. The CDR3 length is 14 residues. In DNA form, the CDR3 reads TGTGCCATCAGTGACACCGGTGGCACAGATACGCAGTATTTT. As protein: CAISDTGGTDTQYF.

The chain employs TRBV5-1 and TRBJ2-5; tentative D call: TRBD1 (6 bases). V was cut by 0 bases and J by 5 bases, with 14 bases left in between. The CDR3 spans 15 residues. Looked up from germline, CDR1 is SGHRS and CDR2 is YFSETQ. In nucleotides, the CDR3 is TGCGCCAGCAGCTTGGCGGGGCAGGGGCCGGAGACCCAGTACTTC. This translates into CASSLAGQGPETQYF.

This chain connects TRBV2 to TRBJ2-5; D not resolved. V was pared by 7 bases and J by 2 bases, with 8 bases between. Germline CDR1 and CDR2: SNHLY and FYNNEI. The length of the CDR3 is 12 residues. The CDR3 DNA is TGTGCCAGCACGGCGAGACAAGAGACCCAGTACTTC. Translation gives CASTARQETQYF. The whole variable domain, filled in from reference TRBV2 and TRBJ2-5, reads EPEVTQTPSHQVTQMGQEVILRCVPISNHLYFYWYRQILGQKVEFLVSFYNNEISEKSEIFDDQFSVERPDGSNFTLKIRSTKLEDSAMYFCASTARQETQYFGPGTRLLVL.

The chain couples TRBV7-9 to TRBJ2-1; 8 bases line up with TRBD1. V dropped 8 bases and J dropped 6; count of bases not matched to a gene: 6. In germline, CDR1 is SEHNR, CDR2 FQNEAQ (reference sequence). CDR3 length equals 13 residues. CDR3 bases: TGTGCCAGCCTGGACAGGGTCTTCAATGAGCAGTTCTTC. Translating it yields CASLDRVFNEQFF.

This sequence joins TRBV29-1 and TRBJ2-7, with D tentatively TRBD2 (6 bases). Trimming left V 7 bases short and J 2 bases short, with 12 bases between. Germline CDR1 reads SQVTM; CDR2 reads ANQGSEA. The CDR3 has 12 amino acids. In DNA form, the CDR3 reads TGCAGCGGGCGACTAGGGACCTACGAGCAGTACTTC. It encodes CSGRLGTYEQYF.

This sequence joins TRBV5-4 and TRBJ2-5; 10 nucleotides line up with TRBD1. There are 14 residues in the CDR3. Looked up from germline, CDR1 is SGHNT and CDR2 is YYREEE (reference sequence). V was pared by 3 bases and J by 3 bases, with 2 bases of the junction left unmatched. The chain's CDR3 is CASSWGTGEETQYF. Written as DNA, the CDR3 is TGTGCCAGCAGCTGGGGGACAGGGGAAGAGACCCAGTACTTC.

The chain combines TRBV2 with TRBJ2-5, with 10 bases matching TRBD2. After removal of 6 bases from V and 2 bases from J, the junction contained 0 bases not matched to a gene. Germline loops: CDR1 SNHLY, CDR2 FYNNEI. The CDR3 covers 13 residues. This CDR3 is CASRLAGQETQYF. The CDR3 bases are TGTGCCAGCAGACTAGCGGGGCAAGAGACCCAGTACTTC.

The chain uses TRBV7-2 and TRBJ1-1; 7 bases are a match to TRBD1. CDR3 size: 14 residues. Unmatched junction bases numbered 6, after V lost 6 bases and J lost 2 bases. CDR1 and CDR2 (germline): SGHTA, FQGNSA. The CDR3 nucleotides are TGTGCCAGCAGTCCGTCAGGGGGAAACACTGAAGCTTTCTTT. Its protein is CASSPSGGNTEAFF.

This clone was counted only a few times. The chain couples TRBV5-6 to TRBJ2-1; D perhaps matches TRBD1 (7 bases). CDR3 length: 14 residues. Per germline, CDR1 SGHDT and CDR2 YYEEEE. The V end was cut by 1 base, the J end by 7 bases, with 12 bases between. The chain's CDR3 is CASSLPAGGNEQFF. The DNA of the CDR3 is TGTGCCAGCAGCTTGCCGGCAGGGGGGAATGAGCAGTTCTTC.

The chain is built from TRBV11-2 and TRBJ2-7; D unresolved. Per the germline V gene, CDR1 is SGHAT and CDR2 is FQNNGV. This CDR3 comprises 11 residues. The V end was cut by 0 bases, the J end by 6 bases, with 3 bases between. CDR3: CASSLDSEQYF. CDR3 sequence (DNA): TGTGCCAGCAGCTTAGATAGCGAGCAGTACTTC.

The chain links TRBV7-2 to TRBJ2-1, with TRBD1 identical over 7 bases. The germline gives CDR1 SGHTA, CDR2 FQGNSA. Trimming cost V 5 bases and J 1 base; bases outside gene matches: 2. The CDR3 has 14 amino acids. CDR3 amino acids: CASSRQGSYNEQFF. CDR3 in DNA: TGTGCCAGCAGCCGACAGGGTTCCTACAATGAGCAGTTCTTC.

The V and J genes are TRBV2 and TRBJ1-2; 7 nucleotides align to TRBD1. CDR3 length: 13 amino acids. The germline CDR1 and CDR2 sequences are SNHLY and FYNNEI. V gave up 6 bases and J gave up 7 bases; unmatched junction bases: 8. The DNA of the CDR3 is TGTGCCAGCAGGGGGGGACAGCTTTTTGGCTACACCTTC. Translating it yields CASRGGQLFGYTF.

This clone was observed at least ten times. The chain employs TRBV6-1 and TRBJ1-1; 7 positions agree with TRBD1. V dropped 5 bases and J dropped 0; count of bases not matched to a gene: 3. The germline V gene has CDR1 MNHNS and CDR2 SASEGT. CDR3 size: 14 residues. CDR3 bases: TGTGCCAGCAGTATGGGACAGATGAACACTGAAGCTTTCTTT. It yields the protein CASSMGQMNTEAFF.

V gene TRBV7-2 combines with J gene TRBJ1-1; D is unclear. CDR1 and CDR2 (germline): SGHTA, FQGNSA. This CDR3 comprises 16 residues. With 0 bases removed from V and 1 base from J, the gap between germline ends came to 12 bases. CDR3 nucleotide sequence: TGTGCCAGCAGCTTAGCGCTAGGCGATGGGAACACTGAAGCTTTCTTT. It translates to CASSLALGDGNTEAFF. Filled out from reference TRBV7-2 and TRBJ1-1, the complete variable domain reads GAGVSQSPSNKVTEKGKDVELRCDPISGHTALYWYRQSLGQGLEFLIYFQGNSAPDKSGLPSDRFSAERTGGSVSTLTIQRTQQEDSAVYLCASSLALGDGNTEAFFGQGTRLTVV.

The CDR3: CASSLTSATDTQYF. CDR3 bases: TGTGCCAGTAGTCTTACTAGCGCCACAGATACGCAGTATTTT. The genes are TRBV19 and TRBJ2-3, with 7 positions matching TRBD2. Germline V gives CDR1 LNHDA, CDR2 SQIVND (reference sequence). V lost 5 bases to trimming and J lost 2 bases; unmatched junction nucleotides: 4. The CDR3 is 14 residues long.

This chain joins TRBV5-5 and TRBJ1-3; possibly TRBD1 for D (6 bases). CDR3 size: 16 residues. Looked up from germline, CDR1 is SGHKS and CDR2 is YYEKEE (reference sequence). V lost 4 bases and J 1 base, leaving 15 bases between the germline ends. CDR3 DNA sequence: TGTGCCAGCAGCGGGGAGGGACACTTTTCTGGAAACACCATATATTTT. Translating it yields CASSGEGHFSGNTIYF.

J is TRBJ2-1 and V is TRBV10-2; 12 bases map to TRBD2. In germline, CDR1 is WSHSY, CDR2 SAAADI. The CDR3 has 16 residues. V dropped 6 bases and J dropped 6; count of bases not matched to a gene: 9. The CDR3, as DNA: TGCGCCAGCAGCGACCCTGGACTAGCGGGAAGCAATGAGCAGTTCTTC. Amino acids: CASSDPGLAGSNEQFF.

V gene TRBV7-2 combines with J gene TRBJ1-5; weak D call: TRBD1 (5 bases). V dropped 5 bases and J dropped 5 bases, with 13 bases sitting between them. The CDR3 totals 14 residues. Germline CDR1 is SGHTA and CDR2 is FQGNSA. CDR3 DNA: TGTGCCAGCAGCCCTTCTAGGGGCGATCAGCCCCAGCATTTT. This gives the protein CASSPSRGDQPQHF.

The gene calls are TRBV6-5 and TRBJ2-6; a possible D gene is TRBD1 (6 bases). This CDR3 comprises 16 residues. V was trimmed by 2 bases and J by 4 bases, leaving 12 bases between them. Germline V gene data show CDR1 as MNHEY and CDR2 as SVGAGI. The CDR3 loop reads CASSYQWGPGANVLTF. The CDR3, as DNA: TGTGCCAGCAGTTACCAATGGGGGCCCGGGGCCAACGTCCTGACTTTC.

The chain uses TRBV4-3 and TRBJ2-4; 10 bases are a match to TRBD2. The germline CDR1 and CDR2 sequences are LGHNA and YSLEER. The CDR3 runs 18 residues. V lost 1 base, J lost 3 bases, and 9 bases stayed unmatched. The CDR3 is CASSQVSSGSSGKNIQYF. CDR3 in DNA: TGCGCCAGCAGCCAAGTTTCTAGCGGGAGCTCAGGCAAAAACATTCAGTACTTC.

V usage is TRBV5-1 and J usage is TRBJ2-5; D is perhaps TRBD2 (6 bases). The end of the DNA is better explained by TRBJ2-7, so the J call may be wrong. The CDR3 extends over 14 amino acids. The germline V gene encodes CDR1 SGHRS and CDR2 YFSETQ. As DNA, the CDR3 is TGCGCCAGCAGCCAAGCGGGTGCCAACTACGAGCAGTACTTC. This codes for CASSQAGANYEQYF.

This chain joins TRBV5-1 and TRBJ2-3, with 16 positions matching TRBD2. CDR1 is SGHRS and CDR2 is YFSETQ in the germline V gene. Trimming took 0 bases from V and 3 from J; bases not matched to a gene: 7. The length of the CDR3 is 19 residues. The CDR3 DNA is TGCGCCAGCAGCTTGGCCGGGACTAGCGGGAGGGCTGGGACAGATACGCAGTATTTT. This encodes CASSLAGTSGRAGTDTQYF.

The V call is TRBV28, the J call TRBJ2-3; perhaps TRBD2 as D (6 bases). Germline assignment: CDR1 MDHEN and CDR2 SYDVKM. The CDR3 is made up of 15 amino acids. Deletions cut 5 bases from V and 0 bases from J, with 12 bases between. Here the CDR3 DNA reads TGTGCCAGCAGTCCCCTAGCGCCTAGCACAGATACGCAGTATTTT. Protein product: CASSPLAPSTDTQYF.

DNA of the CDR3: TGTGCCATCAGTGAGTCTCGGACCTTATACACTGAAGCTTTCTTT. This encodes CAISESRTLYTEAFF. This chain uses TRBV10-3 with TRBJ1-1, with unresolved D. CDR1 is ENHRY, CDR2 SYGVKD, per germline. The CDR3 extends over 15 amino acids. The V and J ends lost 0 bases and 3 bases respectively, with 11 bases between them.